This note documents a single TCR beta chain sequence. What it recognizes is unknown. In this CDR3 the conserved last residue, phenylalanine or tryptophan, is missing, so a read error is likely. TCRdb analysed the 5' RACE reads with MiXCR anew, one entry per CDR3 protein. The sample yields roughly 42,000 distinct CDR3 sequences, approximately 30% seen once. Germline lookup yields CDR1 SQVTM and CDR2 ANQGSEA. Losses at the gene ends were 6 bases for V and 7 bases for J; bases not matched to a gene: 6. The CDR3 covers 14 residues. Points from the study as a whole: Tumor memory CD4+ T cell TCR gene usage clustered with blood and lymph node memory CD4+ cells and lymph node naive CD4+ cells.

The source is a female donor with breast cancer. The sequencing input was tumor-infiltrating memory CD4+ T cells sorted from the breast tumor. Subset of the sample: memory CD4+ T cells, CD4+CD45RO+CD25-. J is TRBJ2-1 and V is TRBV29-1; 13 bases are shared with TRBD2. CDR3 residues: CSVTGLAGENEQFS. The CDR3 DNA reads as TGCAGCGTGACAGGACTAGCGGGAGAAAATGAGCAGTTCTCC.